The rows below give T cell receptor beta chains drawn from one sample of a study of Graves' ophthalmopathy and Graves' hyperthyroidism. TCRdb independently ran MiXCR on the multiplex PCR reads; one entry per CDR3 protein. The sample contains around 400,000 distinct CDR3 sequences, about a sixth of which appear only once. The specimen sequenced was peripheral blood. These receptors came from a woman aged 18-35 years with Graves' ophthalmopathy. Each CDR3 is given with its conserved first and last residue. The D gene is left open where the match is weak. Clone size, where shown, is once, few, many, or a class for clones that have expanded.

J gene	D gene	clone size	V gene	CDR3 length	CDR3 protein	CDR3 DNA
TRBJ2-4	TRBD1	many	TRBV3-1	17	CASSHGDRGLTKNIQYF	TGTGCCAGCAGCCACGGCGACAGGGGGCTAACCAAAAACATTCAGTACTTC
TRBJ1-2	TRBD1	few	TRBV27	15	CASSPIYRDSYGYTF	TGTGCCAGCAGTCCGATTTATCGGGACAGCTATGGCTACACCTTC
TRBJ2-2	.	.	TRBV12-3/TRBV12-4	14	CASNRGTRTGELFF	TGTGCCAGCAATCGAGGGACACGAACCGGGGAGCTGTTTTTT
TRBJ2-4	TRBD1	.	TRBV7-2	15	CASSQGDTRLNIQYF	TGTGCCAGCAGCCAGGGGGACACCCGGTTAAACATTCAGTACTTC
TRBJ1-2	.	.	TRBV28	14	CASSTDGGLFGYTF	TGTGCCAGCAGTACGGACGGGGGCTTATTTGGCTACACCTTC
TRBJ1-2	.	few	TRBV11-2	15	CASSPSTGGAYGYTF	TGTGCCAGCAGCCCGTCGACGGGGGGGGCTTATGGCTACACCTTC
TRBJ2-7	.	many	TRBV20-1	16	CSASGGTQGVSYEQYF	TGCAGTGCGAGTGGGGGTACCCAAGGGGTCTCCTACGAGCAGTACTTC
TRBJ1-2	TRBD1	many	TRBV28	15	CASSLRDRVKYGYTF	TGTGCCAGCAGTTTACGGGACAGAGTTAAGTATGGCTACACCTTC
TRBJ2-5	TRBD2	many	TRBV19	14	CASRTSGEGETQYF	TGTGCCAGCCGGACTAGCGGGGAAGGAGAGACCCAGTACTTC
TRBJ2-5	TRBD2	many	TRBV6-5	15	CASSYSGLGQETQYF	TGTGCCAGCAGTTACTCAGGACTAGGACAAGAGACCCAGTACTTC
TRBJ1-5	.	many	TRBV19	12	CANTGSHQPQHF	TGTGCCAACACAGGGTCGCATCAGCCCCAGCATTTT
TRBJ1-5	.	many	TRBV7-9	13	CASQSGGGQPQHF	TGTGCCAGCCAGTCGGGGGGAGGTCAGCCCCAGCATTTT
TRBJ2-4	TRBD2	many	TRBV28	14	CASSSRGIKNIQYF	TGTGCCAGCAGTTCGCGGGGGATCAAAAACATTCAGTACTTC
TRBJ2-7	TRBD1	.	TRBV2	14	CASSLLAGTGEQYF	TGTGCCAGCAGCCTCTTGGCGGGGACAGGGGAGCAGTACTTC
TRBJ2-7	TRBD2	many	TRBV7-9	16	CASSPRESGRSDEQYF	TGTGCCAGCAGCCCTCGCGAGAGCGGGAGATCGGACGAGCAGTACTTC
TRBJ1-6	TRBD1	many	TRBV2	16	CASHPIRDRVESPLHF	TGTGCCAGCCATCCCATCCGGGACAGGGTAGAATCACCCCTCCACTTT
TRBJ2-2	TRBD2	many	TRBV6-1	16	CASRATGRAGTGELFF	TGTGCCAGCAGGGCGACCGGGAGGGCTGGCACCGGGGAGCTGTTTTTT
TRBJ1-2	.	few	TRBV18	17	CASSPPRQAYLSYGYTF	TGTGCCAGCTCGCCCCCGCGACAGGCTTACCTCAGCTATGGCTACACCTTC
TRBJ1-1	TRBD1	many	TRBV5-5	14	CASSLTGGETEAFF	TGTGCCAGCAGCTTAACAGGGGGGGAAACTGAAGCTTTCTTT
TRBJ2-7	TRBD1	many	TRBV7-3	15	CASSLTPTQGSEQYF	TGTGCCAGCAGCCTGACACCAACACAGGGGAGCGAGCAGTACTTC
TRBJ2-7	TRBD2	many	TRBV28	16	CASSPQTSGSSYEQYF	TGTGCCAGCAGTCCACAGACTAGCGGGAGCTCCTACGAGCAGTACTTC
TRBJ1-1	.	many	TRBV20-1	10	CSAAPTKAFF	TGCAGTGCTGCCCCTACTAAAGCTTTCTTT
TRBJ1-2	TRBD1	few	TRBV7-9	14	CASSPGDRVEGYTF	TGTGCCAGCAGCCCAGGGGACAGGGTGGAGGGCTACACCTTC
TRBJ1-6	.	many	TRBV4-3	18	CASSQDIVRGAYNSPLHF	TGCGCCAGCAGCCAAGATATTGTCAGGGGCGCCTATAATTCACCCCTCCACTTT
TRBJ2-7	.	many	TRBV20-1	15	CSAGVWAGTLYEQYF	TGCAGTGCTGGGGTTTGGGCGGGGACCCTCTACGAGCAGTACTTC
TRBJ1-2	TRBD1	many	TRBV27	13	CASSLNPTGSYTF	TGTGCCAGCAGTTTAAACCCGACAGGGTCCTACACCTTC
TRBJ2-7	TRBD1	many	TRBV6-5	13	CASRGTGSDEQYF	TGTGCCAGCAGAGGGACAGGGAGCGACGAGCAGTACTTC
TRBJ2-2	TRBD2	many	TRBV12-3/TRBV12-4	16	CASSDPGLLNTGELFF	TGTGCCAGCAGTGACCCGGGACTACTGAACACCGGGGAGCTGTTTTTT
TRBJ1-2	.	many	TRBV20-1	17	CSARLIRGQESSYGYTF	TGCAGTGCTAGGTTAATCCGAGGGCAGGAATCATCCTATGGCTACACCTTC
TRBJ1-5	.	many	TRBV5-1	16	CASSLGGTTDGQPQHF	TGCGCCAGCAGCTTGGGAGGGACGACAGATGGACAGCCCCAGCATTTT
TRBJ2-7	.	many	TRBV28	15	CASISRGGTSREQYF	TGTGCCAGCATTTCTAGGGGCGGGACCTCCCGGGAGCAGTACTTC
TRBJ2-7	TRBD2	.	TRBV6-1	15	CASSGTSGSYGEQYF	TGTGCCAGCAGTGGAACTAGCGGGAGTTATGGAGAGCAGTACTTC
TRBJ2-7	.	many	TRBV28	12	CASTTRRGEQYF	TGTGCCAGCACCACTAGGAGGGGCGAGCAGTACTTC
TRBJ2-7	.	many	TRBV20-1	14	CSAPTPVGVYEQYF	TGCAGTGCCCCGACCCCCGTGGGGGTCTACGAGCAGTACTTC
TRBJ2-7	TRBD2	.	TRBV6-1	15	CASSSGLAGFSQQYF	TGTGCCAGCAGCTCGGGACTAGCGGGATTTTCCCAGCAGTACTTC
TRBJ2-3	.	many	TRBV24-1	17	CATSDPDPSGGTDTQYF	TGTGCCACCAGTGATCCGGACCCCTCGGGGGGCACAGATACGCAGTATTTT
TRBJ1-2	TRBD1	many	TRBV7-2	14	CASSPGQGAYGYTF	TGTGCCAGCAGCCCAGGACAGGGGGCCTATGGCTACACCTTC
TRBJ1-1	TRBD1	many	TRBV28	21	CASSLWAGGPRASLTNTEAFF	TGTGCCAGCAGTTTATGGGCAGGGGGCCCTCGGGCGTCTTTGACGAACACTGAAGCTTTCTTT
TRBJ2-7	.	many	TRBV7-2	15	CASSLRASPAYEQYF	TGTGCCAGCAGCCTCAGAGCGTCCCCTGCCTACGAGCAGTACTTC
TRBJ2-7	.	many	TRBV6-5	13	CASSYTGVNEQYF	TGTGCCAGCAGTTACACGGGAGTAAACGAGCAGTACTTC
TRBJ2-4	TRBD2	many	TRBV6-5	17	CASSYWSGGVAKNIQYF	TGTGCCAGCAGTTACTGGAGCGGGGGGGTAGCCAAAAACATTCAGTACTTC
TRBJ2-5	TRBD2	many	TRBV5-1	15	CASSRTSAGRETQYF	TGCGCCAGCAGCCGTACTAGCGCAGGGCGGGAGACCCAGTACTTC
TRBJ2-7	TRBD1	many	TRBV11-2	16	CASSLGTGGYSYEQYF	TGTGCCAGCAGCTTAGGGACAGGGGGATATTCCTACGAGCAGTACTTC
TRBJ2-7	TRBD1	many	TRBV2	18	CASSEFRAGGQGSYEQYF	TGTGCCAGCAGTGAATTCAGAGCCGGAGGACAGGGCAGCTACGAGCAGTACTTC
TRBJ1-1	.	many	TRBV6-2/TRBV6-3	12	CASTTKGVEAFF	TGTGCCAGCACCACCAAGGGGGTCGAGGCTTTCTTT
TRBJ2-7	TRBD1	.	TRBV6-4	17	CASRLTDPGQETYEQYF	TGTGCCAGCAGATTGACTGATCCGGGACAGGAGACCTACGAGCAGTACTTC
TRBJ2-2	.	.	TRBV30	15	CAWSPGGRNTGELFF	TGTGCCTGGAGTCCCGGGGGGCGTAACACCGGGGAGCTGTTTTTT
TRBJ1-2	.	many	TRBV7-2	15	CASSLGWDGNYGYTF	TGTGCCAGCAGCTTAGGGTGGGACGGGAACTATGGCTACACCTTC
TRBJ2-7	.	many	TRBV4-3	15	CASSQGRDGAYEQYF	TGCGCCAGCAGCCAGGGCCGGGACGGAGCCTACGAGCAGTACTTC
TRBJ2-7	.	.	TRBV7-9	14	CASSFQSTPYEQYF	TGTGCCAGCAGCTTTCAAAGTACGCCCTACGAGCAGTACTTC